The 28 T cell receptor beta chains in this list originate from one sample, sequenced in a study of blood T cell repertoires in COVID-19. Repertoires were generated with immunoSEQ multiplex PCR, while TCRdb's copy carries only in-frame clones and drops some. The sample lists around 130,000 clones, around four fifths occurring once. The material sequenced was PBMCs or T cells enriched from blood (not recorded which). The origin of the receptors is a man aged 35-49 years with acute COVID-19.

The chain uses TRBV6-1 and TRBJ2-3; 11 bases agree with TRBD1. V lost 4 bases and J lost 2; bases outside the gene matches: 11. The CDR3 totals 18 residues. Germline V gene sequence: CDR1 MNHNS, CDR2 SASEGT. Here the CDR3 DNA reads TGTGCCAGCAGTGGCCGGACAGGGGGCAAATCTCTCACAGATACGCAGTATTTT. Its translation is CASSGRTGGKSLTDTQYF.

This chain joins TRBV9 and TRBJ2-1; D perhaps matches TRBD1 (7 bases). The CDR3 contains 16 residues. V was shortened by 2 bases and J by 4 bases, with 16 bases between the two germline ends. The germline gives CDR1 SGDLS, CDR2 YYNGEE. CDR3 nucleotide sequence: TGTGCCAGCAGCGTTGCCGGGGGACAGATTTACAATGAGCAGTTCTTC. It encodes CASSVAGGQIYNEQFF.

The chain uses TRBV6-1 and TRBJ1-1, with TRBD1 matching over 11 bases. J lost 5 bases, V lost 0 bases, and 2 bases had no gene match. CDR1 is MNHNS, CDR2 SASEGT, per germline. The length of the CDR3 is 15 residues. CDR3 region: CASSEAGQGATEAFF. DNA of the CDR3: TGTGCCAGCAGTGAAGCTGGACAGGGGGCTACTGAAGCTTTCTTT.

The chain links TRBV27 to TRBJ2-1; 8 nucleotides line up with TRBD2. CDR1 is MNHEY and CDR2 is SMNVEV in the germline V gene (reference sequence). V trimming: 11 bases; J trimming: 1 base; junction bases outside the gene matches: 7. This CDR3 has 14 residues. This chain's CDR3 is CAGIQRESYNEQFF. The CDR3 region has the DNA TGTGCCGGCATCCAGCGGGAGTCCTACAATGAGCAGTTCTTC.

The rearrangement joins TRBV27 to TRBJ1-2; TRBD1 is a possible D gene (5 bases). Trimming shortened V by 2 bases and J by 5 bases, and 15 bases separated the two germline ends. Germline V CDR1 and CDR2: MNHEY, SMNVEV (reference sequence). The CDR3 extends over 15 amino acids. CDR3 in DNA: TGTGCCAGCAGTTTAGTATCGGTGGGGGGTTATGGCTACACCTTC. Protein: CASSLVSVGGYGYTF.

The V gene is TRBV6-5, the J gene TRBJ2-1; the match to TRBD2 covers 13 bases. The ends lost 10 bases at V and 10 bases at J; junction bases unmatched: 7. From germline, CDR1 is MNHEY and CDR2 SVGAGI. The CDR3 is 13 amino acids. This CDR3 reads CATGTSGKGEQFF. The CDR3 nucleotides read TGTGCCACTGGGACTAGCGGGAAGGGAGAGCAGTTCTTC.

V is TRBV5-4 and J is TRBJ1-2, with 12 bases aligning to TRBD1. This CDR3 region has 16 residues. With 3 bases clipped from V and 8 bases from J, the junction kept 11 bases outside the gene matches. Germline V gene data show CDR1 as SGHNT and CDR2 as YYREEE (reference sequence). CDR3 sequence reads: CASSSAPGQGAAGYTF. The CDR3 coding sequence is TGTGCCAGCAGCTCCGCCCCGGGACAGGGGGCTGCAGGCTACACCTTC.

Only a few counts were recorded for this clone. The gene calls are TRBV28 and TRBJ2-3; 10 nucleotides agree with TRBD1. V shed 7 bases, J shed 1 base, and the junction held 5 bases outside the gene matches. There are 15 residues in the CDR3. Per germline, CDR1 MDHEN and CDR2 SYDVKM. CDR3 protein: CASNPGTGGTDTQYF. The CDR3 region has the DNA TGTGCCAGCAACCCCGGGACAGGGGGCACAGATACGCAGTATTTT.

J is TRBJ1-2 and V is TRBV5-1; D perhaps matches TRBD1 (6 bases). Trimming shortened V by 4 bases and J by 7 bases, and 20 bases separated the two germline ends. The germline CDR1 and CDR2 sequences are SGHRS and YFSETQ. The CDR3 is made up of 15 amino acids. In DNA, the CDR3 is TGCGCCAGCAGCCGGGCCGCAGGGGATCAGGGTGGCTACACCTTC. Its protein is CASSRAAGDQGGYTF.

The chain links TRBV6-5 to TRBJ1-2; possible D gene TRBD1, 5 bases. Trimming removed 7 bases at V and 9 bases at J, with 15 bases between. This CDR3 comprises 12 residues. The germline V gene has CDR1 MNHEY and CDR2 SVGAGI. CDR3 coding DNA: TGTGCCAGCAAAAGTACAGGCGACAGCTACACCTTC. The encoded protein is CASKSTGDSYTF.

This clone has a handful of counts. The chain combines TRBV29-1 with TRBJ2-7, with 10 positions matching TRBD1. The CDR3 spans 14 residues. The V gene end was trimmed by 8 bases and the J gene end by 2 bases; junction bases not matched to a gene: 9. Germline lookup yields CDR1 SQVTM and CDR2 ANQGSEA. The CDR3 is CSPGGQGSTYEQYF. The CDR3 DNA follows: TGCAGCCCAGGGGGACAGGGGTCCACCTACGAGCAGTACTTC.

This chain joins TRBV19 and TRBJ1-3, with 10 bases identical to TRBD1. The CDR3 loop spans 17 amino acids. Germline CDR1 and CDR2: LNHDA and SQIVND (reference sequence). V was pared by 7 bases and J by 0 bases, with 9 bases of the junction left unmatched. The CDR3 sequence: CASNSRTGGPSGNTIYF. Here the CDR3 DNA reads TGTGCCAGTAACTCAAGGACAGGGGGTCCCTCTGGAAACACCATATATTTT.

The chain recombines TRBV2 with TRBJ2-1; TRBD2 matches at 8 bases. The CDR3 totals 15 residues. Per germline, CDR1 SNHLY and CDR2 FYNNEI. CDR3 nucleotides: TGTGCTCAAAACGCACTAGCGGAGCGAAAGACTGAGCAGTTCTTC. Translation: CAQNALAERKTEQFF.

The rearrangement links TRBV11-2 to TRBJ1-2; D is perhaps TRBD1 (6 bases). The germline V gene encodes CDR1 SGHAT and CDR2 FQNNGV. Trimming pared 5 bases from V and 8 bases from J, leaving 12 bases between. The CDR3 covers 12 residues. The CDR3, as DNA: TGTGCCAGCAGCCCCGACCAGGGGGGCTACACCTTC. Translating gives CASSPDQGGYTF.

CDR3 protein: CASSYPGQGLFF. The CDR3 region has the DNA TGTGCCAGCAGCTATCCGGGACAGGGGCTGTTTTTT. This chain joins TRBV5-6 and TRBJ2-2; 9 nucleotides match TRBD1. The CDR3 contains 12 residues. The junction had 4 bases not matched to a gene; V was cut back by 3 bases and J by 13 bases. Per the germline V gene, CDR1 is SGHDT and CDR2 is YYEEEE.

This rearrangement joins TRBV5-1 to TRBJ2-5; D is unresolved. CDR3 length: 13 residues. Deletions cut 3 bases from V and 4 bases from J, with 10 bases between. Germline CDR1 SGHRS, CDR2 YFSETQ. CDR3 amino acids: CASSSGGPETQYF. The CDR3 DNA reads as TGCGCCAGCAGCTCCGGTGGGCCAGAGACCCAGTACTTC.

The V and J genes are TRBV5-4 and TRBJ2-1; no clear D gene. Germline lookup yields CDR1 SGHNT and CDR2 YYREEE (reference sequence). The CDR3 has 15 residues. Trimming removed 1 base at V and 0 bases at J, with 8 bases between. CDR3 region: CASSLQASSYNEQFF. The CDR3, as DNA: TGTGCCAGCAGCTTGCAGGCGAGCTCCTACAATGAGCAGTTCTTC.

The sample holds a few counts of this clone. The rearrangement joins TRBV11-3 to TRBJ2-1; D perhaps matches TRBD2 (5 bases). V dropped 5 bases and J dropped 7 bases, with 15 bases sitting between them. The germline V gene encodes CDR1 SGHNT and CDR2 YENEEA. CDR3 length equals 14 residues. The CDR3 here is CASSDPGLLNEQFF. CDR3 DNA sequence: TGTGCCAGCAGCGACCCCGGACTCCTTAATGAGCAGTTCTTC.

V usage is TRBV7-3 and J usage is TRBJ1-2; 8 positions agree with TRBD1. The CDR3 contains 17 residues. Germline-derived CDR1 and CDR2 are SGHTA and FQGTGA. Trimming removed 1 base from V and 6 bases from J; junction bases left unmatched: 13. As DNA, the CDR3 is TGTGCCAGCAGCTTAAATGGTCCGGCAGGGGGCGACCATGGCTACACCTTC. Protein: CASSLNGPAGGDHGYTF.

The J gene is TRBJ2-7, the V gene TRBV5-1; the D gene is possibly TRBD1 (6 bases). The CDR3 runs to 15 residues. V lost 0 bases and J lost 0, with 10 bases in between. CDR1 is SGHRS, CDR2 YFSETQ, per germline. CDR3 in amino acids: CASSLVGAGSYEQYF. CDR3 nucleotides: TGCGCCAGCAGCTTGGTGGGGGCGGGCTCCTACGAGCAGTACTTC.

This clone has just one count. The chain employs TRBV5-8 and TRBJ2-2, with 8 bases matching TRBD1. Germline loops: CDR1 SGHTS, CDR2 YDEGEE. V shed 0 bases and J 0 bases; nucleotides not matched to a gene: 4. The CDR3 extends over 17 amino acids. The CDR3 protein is CASSLGTGSTNTGELFF. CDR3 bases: TGTGCCAGCAGCTTGGGGACAGGGTCCACGAACACCGGGGAGCTGTTTTTT.

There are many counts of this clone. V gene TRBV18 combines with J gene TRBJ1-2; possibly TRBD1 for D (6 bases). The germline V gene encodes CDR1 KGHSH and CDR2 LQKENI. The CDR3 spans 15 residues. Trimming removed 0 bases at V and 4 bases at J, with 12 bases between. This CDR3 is CASSPPTQGGYGYTF. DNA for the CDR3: TGTGCCAGCTCACCACCAACACAGGGCGGCTATGGCTACACCTTC.

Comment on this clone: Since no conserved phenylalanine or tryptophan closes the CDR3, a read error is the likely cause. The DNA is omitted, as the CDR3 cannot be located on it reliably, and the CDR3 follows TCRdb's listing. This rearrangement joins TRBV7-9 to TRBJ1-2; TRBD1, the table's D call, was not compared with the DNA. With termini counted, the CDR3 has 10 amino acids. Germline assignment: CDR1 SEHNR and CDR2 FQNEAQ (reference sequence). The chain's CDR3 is CASSLDRTQM.

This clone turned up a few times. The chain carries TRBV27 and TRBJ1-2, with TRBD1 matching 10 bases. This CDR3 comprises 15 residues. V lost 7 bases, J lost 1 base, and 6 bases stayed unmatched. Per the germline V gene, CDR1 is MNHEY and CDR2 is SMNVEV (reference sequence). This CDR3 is CASTRQGAGNYGYTF. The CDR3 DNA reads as TGTGCCAGCACCCGACAGGGGGCGGGTAACTATGGCTACACCTTC.

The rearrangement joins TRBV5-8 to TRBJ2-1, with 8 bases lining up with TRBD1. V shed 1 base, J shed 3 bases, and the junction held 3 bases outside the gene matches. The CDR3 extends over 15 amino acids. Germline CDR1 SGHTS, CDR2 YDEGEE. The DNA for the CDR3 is TGTGCCAGCAGCTTGCCCGGGACAGGCTACAATGAGCAGTTCTTC. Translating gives CASSLPGTGYNEQFF.

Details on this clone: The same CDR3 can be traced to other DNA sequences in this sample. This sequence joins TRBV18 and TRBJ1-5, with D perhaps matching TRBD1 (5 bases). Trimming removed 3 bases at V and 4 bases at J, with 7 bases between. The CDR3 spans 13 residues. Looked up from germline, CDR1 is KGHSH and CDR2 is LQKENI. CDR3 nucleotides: TGTGCCAGCTCACCGGGGGGGAATCAGCCCCAGCATTTT. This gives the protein CASSPGGNQPQHF.

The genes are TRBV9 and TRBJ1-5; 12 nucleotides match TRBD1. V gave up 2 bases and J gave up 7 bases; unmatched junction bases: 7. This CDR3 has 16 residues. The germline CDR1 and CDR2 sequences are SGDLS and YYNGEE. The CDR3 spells CASSVGGQGAHQPQHF. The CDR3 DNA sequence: TGTGCCAGCAGCGTGGGGGGACAGGGGGCACACCAGCCCCAGCATTTT.

The CDR3 DNA reads TGTGCCACCAGTGACCCGGACAGGGACGGGGGTGAGCAGTTCTTC. Its translation is CATSDPDRDGGEQFF. This chain connects TRBV24-1 to TRBJ2-1, with 8 bases matching TRBD1. From germline, CDR1 is KGHDR and CDR2 SFDVKD. V lost 4 bases, J lost 9 bases, and 10 bases stayed unmatched. This CDR3 has 15 amino acids.